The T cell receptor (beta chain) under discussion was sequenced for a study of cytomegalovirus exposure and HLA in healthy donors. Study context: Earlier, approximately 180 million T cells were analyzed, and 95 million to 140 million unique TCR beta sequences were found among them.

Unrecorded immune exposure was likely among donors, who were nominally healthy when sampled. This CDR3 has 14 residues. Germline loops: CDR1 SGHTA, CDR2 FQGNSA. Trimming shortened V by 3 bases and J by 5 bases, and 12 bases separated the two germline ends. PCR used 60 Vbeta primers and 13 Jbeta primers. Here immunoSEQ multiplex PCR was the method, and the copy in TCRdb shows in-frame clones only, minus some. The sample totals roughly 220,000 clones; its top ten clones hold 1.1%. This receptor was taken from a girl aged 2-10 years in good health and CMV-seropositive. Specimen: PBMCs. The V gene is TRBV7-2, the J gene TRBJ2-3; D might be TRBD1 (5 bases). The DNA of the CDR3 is TGTGCCAGCAGCTTTTTAGGGGCCCTAGATACGCAGTATTTT. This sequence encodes CASSFLGALDTQYF.